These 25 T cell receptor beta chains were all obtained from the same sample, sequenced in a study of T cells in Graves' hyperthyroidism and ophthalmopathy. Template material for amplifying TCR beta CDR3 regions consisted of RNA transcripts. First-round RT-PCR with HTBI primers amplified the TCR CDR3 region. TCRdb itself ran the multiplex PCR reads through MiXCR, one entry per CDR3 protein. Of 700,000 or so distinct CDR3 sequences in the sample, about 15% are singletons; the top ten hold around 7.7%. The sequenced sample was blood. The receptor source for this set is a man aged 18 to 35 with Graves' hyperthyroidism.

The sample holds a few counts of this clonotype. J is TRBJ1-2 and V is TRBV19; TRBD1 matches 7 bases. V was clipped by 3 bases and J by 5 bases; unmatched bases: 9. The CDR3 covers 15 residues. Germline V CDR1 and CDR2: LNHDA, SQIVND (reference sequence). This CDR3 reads CASSIAGQPSYGYTF. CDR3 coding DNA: TGTGCCAGTAGTATCGCGGGACAGCCAAGTTATGGCTACACCTTC.

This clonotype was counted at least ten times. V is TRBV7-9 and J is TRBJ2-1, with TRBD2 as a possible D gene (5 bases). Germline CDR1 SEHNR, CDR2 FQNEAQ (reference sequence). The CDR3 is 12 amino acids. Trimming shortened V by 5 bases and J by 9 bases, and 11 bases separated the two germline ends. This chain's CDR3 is CASSPTRGEQFF. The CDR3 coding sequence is TGTGCCAGCAGCCCCACCCGGGGTGAGCAGTTCTTC.

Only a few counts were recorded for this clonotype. CDR3 sequence (DNA): TGTGCCAGTATGCACCCGGACTCTACCTACGAGCAGTACTTC. Translated: CASMHPDSTYEQYF. This chain links TRBV19 with TRBJ2-7; the D gene is possibly TRBD2 (5 bases). Trimming pared 7 bases from V and 2 bases from J, leaving 15 bases between. This CDR3 is 14 amino acids long. Looked up from germline, CDR1 is LNHDA and CDR2 is SQIVND (reference sequence).

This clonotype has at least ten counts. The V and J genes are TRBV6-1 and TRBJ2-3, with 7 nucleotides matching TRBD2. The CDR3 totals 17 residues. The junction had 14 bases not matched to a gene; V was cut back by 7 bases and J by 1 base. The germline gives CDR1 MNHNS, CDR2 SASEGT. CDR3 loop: CASTAPPGLTRTDTQYF. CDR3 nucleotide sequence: TGTGCCAGCACCGCACCTCCGGGACTAACTCGCACAGATACGCAGTATTTT.

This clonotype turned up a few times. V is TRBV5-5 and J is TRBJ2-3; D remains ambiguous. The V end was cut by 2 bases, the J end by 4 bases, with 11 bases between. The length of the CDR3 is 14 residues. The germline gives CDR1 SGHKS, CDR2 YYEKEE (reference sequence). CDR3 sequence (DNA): TGTGCCAGCAGCTTAGCCCGGCGGCCAGATACGCAGTATTTT. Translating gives CASSLARRPDTQYF.

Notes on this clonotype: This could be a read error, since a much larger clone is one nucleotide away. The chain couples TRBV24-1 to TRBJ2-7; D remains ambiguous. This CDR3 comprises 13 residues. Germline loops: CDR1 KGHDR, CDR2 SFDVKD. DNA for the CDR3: TGTGCCGCCAGTGAGACTCAGGTGTACGAGCAGTACTTC. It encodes CAASETQVYEQYF.

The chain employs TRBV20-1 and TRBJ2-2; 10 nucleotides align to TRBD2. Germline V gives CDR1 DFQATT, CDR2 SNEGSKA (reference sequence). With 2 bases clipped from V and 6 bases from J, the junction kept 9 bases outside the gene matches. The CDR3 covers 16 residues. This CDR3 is CSARNEREGLSGELFF. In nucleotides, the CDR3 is TGCAGTGCTAGAAACGAGCGGGAGGGCCTATCCGGGGAGCTGTTTTTT.

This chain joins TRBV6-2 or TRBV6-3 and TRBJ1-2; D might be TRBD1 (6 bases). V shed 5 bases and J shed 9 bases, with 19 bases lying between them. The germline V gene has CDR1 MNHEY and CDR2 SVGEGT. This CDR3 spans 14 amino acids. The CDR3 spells CASSPTGSVGSYTF. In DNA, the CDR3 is TGTGCCAGCAGTCCGACAGGCTCGGTTGGTAGCTACACCTTC.

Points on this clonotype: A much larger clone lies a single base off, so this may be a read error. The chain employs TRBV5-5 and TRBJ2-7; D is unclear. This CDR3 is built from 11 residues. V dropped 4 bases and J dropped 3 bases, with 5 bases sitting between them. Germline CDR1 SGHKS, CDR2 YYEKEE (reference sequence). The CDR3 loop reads CASSVYYEQYF. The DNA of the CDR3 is TGTGCCAGCAGCGTTTACTACGAGCAGTACTTC. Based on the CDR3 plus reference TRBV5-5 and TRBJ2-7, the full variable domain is DAGVTQSPTHLIKTRGQQVTLRCSPISGHKSVSWYQQVLGQGPQFIFQYYEKEERGRGNFPDRFSARQFPNYSSELNVNALLLGDSALYLCASSVYYEQYFGPGTRLTVT.

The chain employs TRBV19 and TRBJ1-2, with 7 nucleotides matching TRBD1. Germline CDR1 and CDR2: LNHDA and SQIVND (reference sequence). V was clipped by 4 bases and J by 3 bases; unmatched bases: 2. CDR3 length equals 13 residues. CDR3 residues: CASSKGADYGYTF. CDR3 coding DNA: TGTGCCAGTAGTAAGGGGGCAGACTATGGCTACACCTTC.

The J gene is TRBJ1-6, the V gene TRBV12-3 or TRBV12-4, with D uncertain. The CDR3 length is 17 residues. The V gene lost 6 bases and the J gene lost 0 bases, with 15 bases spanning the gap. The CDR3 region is CASSPRGRSSYNSPLHF. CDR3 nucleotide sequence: TGTGCCAGCAGCCCCCGGGGTCGGAGCTCCTATAATTCACCCCTCCACTTT.

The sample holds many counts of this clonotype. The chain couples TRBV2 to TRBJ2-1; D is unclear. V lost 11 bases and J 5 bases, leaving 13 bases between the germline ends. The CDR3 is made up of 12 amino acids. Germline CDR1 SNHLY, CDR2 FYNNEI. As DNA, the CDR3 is TGTGCCTACCATAGGCCAAACAATGAGCAGTTCTTC. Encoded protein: CAYHRPNNEQFF.

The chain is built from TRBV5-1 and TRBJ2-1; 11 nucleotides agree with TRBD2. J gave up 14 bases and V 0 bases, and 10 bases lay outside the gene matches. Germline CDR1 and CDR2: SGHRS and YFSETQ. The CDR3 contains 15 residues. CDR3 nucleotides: TGCGCCAGCAGCTTGGTCCTAGCGGGAGGAAGTCGTAAGTTCTTC. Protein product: CASSLVLAGGSRKFF.

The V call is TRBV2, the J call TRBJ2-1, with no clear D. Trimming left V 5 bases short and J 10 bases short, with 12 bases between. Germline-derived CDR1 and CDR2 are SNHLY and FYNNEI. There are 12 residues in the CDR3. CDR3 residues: CASSYSTREQFF. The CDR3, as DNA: TGTGCCAGCAGTTACTCCACCCGGGAGCAGTTCTTC.

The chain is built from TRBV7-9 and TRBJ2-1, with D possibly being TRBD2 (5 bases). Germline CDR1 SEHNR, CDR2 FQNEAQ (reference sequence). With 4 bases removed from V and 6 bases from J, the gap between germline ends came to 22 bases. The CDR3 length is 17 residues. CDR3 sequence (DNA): TGTGCCAGCAGCTCCGTTGGGTGGGAGCGGAACCCCAATGAGCAGTTCTTC. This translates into CASSSVGWERNPNEQFF.

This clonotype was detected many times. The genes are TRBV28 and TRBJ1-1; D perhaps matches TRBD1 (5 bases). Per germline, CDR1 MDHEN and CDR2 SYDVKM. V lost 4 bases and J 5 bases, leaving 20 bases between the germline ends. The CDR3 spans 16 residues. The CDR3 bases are TGTGCCAGCAGTTCCACCCCCGGGGGAGGGAGGACTGAAGCTTTCTTT. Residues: CASSSTPGGGRTEAFF.

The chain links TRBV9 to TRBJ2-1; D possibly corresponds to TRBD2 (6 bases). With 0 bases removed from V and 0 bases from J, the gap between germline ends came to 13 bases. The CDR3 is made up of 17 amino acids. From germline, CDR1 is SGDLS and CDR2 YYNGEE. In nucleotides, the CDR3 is TGTGCCAGCAGCGTAGGCGGAGGGGCTACCTCCTACAATGAGCAGTTCTTC. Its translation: CASSVGGGATSYNEQFF.

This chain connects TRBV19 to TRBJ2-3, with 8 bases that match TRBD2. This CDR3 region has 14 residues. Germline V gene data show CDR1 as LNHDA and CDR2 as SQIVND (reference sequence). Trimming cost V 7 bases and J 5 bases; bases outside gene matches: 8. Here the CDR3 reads CASTLAGFGDTQYF. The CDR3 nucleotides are TGTGCCAGTACCTTAGCGGGATTCGGAGATACGCAGTATTTT. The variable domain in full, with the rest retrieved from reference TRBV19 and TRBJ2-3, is DGGITQSPKYLFRKEGQNVTLSCEQNLNHDAMYWYRQDPGQGLRLIYYSQIVNDFQKGDIAEGYSVSREKKESFPLTVTSAQKNPTAFYLCASTLAGFGDTQYFGPGTRLTVL.

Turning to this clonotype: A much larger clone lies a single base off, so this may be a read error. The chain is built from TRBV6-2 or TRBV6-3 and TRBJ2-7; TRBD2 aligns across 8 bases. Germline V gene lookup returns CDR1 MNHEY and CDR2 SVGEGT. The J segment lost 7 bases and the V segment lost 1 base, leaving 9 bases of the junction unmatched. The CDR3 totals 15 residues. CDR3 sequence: CASSYLGVAGREQYF. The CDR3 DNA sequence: TGTGCCAGCAGTTACTTGGGAGTAGCGGGAAGGGAGCAGTACTTC.

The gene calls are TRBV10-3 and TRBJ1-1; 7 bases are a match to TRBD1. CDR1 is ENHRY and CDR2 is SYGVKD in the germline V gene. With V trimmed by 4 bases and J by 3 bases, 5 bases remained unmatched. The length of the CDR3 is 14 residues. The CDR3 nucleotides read TGTGCCATCAGTGGGACAGGCCCTTACACTGAAGCTTTCTTT. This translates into CAISGTGPYTEAFF.

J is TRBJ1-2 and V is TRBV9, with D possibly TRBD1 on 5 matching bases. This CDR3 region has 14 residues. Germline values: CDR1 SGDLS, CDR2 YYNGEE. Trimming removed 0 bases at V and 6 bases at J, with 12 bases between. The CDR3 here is CASSVAGRLHGYTF. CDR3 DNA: TGTGCCAGCAGCGTAGCGGGACGGTTACATGGCTACACCTTC.

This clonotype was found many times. CDR3 in DNA: TGTGCCAGCAGTTGGTGGCGGGAGAAAAATGAGCAGTTCTTC. This codes for CASSWWREKNEQFF. This sequence joins TRBV27 and TRBJ2-1; 7 nucleotides align to TRBD2. In germline, CDR1 is MNHEY, CDR2 SMNVEV (reference sequence). Trimming at V came to 4 bases and at J to 7 bases, leaving 7 bases not matched to a gene. The CDR3 spans 14 residues.

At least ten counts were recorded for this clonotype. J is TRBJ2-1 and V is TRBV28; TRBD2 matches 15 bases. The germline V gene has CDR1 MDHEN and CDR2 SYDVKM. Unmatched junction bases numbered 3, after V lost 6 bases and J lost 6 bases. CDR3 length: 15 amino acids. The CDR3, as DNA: TGTGCCAGCAGCCGGACTAGCGGGAGGGTCAATGAGCAGTTCTTC. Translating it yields CASSRTSGRVNEQFF.

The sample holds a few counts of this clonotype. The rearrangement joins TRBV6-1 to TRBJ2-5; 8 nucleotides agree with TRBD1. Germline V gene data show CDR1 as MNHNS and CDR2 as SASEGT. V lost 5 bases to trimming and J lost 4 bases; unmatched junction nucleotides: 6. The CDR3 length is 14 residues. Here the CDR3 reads CASSSQGATETQYF. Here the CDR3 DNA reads TGTGCCAGCAGTTCCCAGGGGGCTACAGAGACCCAGTACTTC.

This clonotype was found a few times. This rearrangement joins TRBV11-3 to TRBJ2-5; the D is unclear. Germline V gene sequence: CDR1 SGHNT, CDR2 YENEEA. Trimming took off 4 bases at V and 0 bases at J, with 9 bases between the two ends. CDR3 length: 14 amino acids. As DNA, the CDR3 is TGTGCCAGCAGCTCGGAAATTCACCAAGAGACCCAGTACTTC. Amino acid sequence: CASSSEIHQETQYF.